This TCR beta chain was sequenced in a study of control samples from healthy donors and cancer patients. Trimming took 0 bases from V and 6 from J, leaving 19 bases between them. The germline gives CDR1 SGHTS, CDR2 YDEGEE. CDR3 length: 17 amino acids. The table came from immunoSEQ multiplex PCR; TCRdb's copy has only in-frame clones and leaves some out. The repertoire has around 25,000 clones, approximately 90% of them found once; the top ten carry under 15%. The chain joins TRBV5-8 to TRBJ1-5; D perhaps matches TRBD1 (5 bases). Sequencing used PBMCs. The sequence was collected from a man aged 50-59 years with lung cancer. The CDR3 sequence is CASSLEGPLKMVQPQHF. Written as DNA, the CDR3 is TGTGCCAGCAGCTTGGAGGGGCCACTCAAAATGGTTCAGCCCCAGCATTTT.